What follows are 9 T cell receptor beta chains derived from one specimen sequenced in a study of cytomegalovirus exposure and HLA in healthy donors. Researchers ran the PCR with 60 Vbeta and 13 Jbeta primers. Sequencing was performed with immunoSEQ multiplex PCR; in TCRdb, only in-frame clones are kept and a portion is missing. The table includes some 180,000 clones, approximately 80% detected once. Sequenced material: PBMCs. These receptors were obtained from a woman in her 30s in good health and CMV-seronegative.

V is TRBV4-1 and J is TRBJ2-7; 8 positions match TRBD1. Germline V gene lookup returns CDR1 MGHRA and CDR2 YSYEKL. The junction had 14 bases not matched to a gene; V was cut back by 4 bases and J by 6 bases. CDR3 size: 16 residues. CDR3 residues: CASSLQGATGVIEQYF. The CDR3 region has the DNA TGCGCCAGCAGCCTCCAGGGGGCGACGGGAGTAATCGAGCAGTACTTC.

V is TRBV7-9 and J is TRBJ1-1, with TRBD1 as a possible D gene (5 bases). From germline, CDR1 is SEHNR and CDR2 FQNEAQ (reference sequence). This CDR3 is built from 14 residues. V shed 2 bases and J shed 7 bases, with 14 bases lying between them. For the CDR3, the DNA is TGTGCCAGCAGCTTAATCGGGGGGGGGAATGAAGCTTTCTTT. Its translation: CASSLIGGGNEAFF.

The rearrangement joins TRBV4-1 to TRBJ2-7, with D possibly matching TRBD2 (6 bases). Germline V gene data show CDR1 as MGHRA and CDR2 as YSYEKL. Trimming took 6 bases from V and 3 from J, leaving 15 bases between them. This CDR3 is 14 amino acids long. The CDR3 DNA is TGCGCCAGCAGACGGAGGGATGGAGACTACGAGCAGTACTTC. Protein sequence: CASRRRDGDYEQYF.

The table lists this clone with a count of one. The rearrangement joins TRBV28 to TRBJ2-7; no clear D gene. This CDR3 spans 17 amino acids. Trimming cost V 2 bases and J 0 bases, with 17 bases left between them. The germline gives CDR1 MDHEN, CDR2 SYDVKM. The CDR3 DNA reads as TGTGCCAGCAGTTTAGTGGTCTCAGCGTTTAGCTCCTACGAGCAGTACTTC. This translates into CASSLVVSAFSSYEQYF. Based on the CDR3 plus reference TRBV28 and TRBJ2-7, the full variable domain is DVKVTQSSRYLVKRTGEKVFLECVQDMDHENMFWYRQDPGLGLRLIYFSYDVKMKEKGDIPEGYSVSREKKERFSLILESASTNQTSMYLCASSLVVSAFSSYEQYFGPGTRLTVT.

CDR3 loop: CASSFGSGYSYNEQFF. The CDR3 DNA reads as TGTGCCAGCAGCTTTGGTAGCGGCTACTCCTACAATGAGCAGTTCTTC. J is TRBJ2-1 and V is TRBV11-2, with D tentatively TRBD2 (6 bases). The CDR3 spans 16 residues. The V gene's germline CDR1 is SGHAT and CDR2 FQNNGV. The V end lost 3 bases, the J end lost 0 bases, and 12 bases lay between the germline ends. Complete variable domain (other parts from reference TRBV11-2 and TRBJ2-1): EAGVAQSPRYKIIEKRQSVAFWCNPISGHATLYWYQQILGQGPKLLIQFQNNGVVDDSQLPKDRFSAERLKGVDSTLKIQPAKLEDSAVYLCASSFGSGYSYNEQFFGPGTRLTVL.

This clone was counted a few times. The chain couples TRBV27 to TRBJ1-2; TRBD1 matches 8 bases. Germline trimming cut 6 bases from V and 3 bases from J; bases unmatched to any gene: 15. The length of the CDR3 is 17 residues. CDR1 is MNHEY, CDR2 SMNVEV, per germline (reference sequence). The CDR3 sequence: CASSRRYIRGQDYGYTF. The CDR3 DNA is TGTGCCAGCAGCCGACGCTACATCAGGGGGCAAGACTATGGCTACACCTTC.

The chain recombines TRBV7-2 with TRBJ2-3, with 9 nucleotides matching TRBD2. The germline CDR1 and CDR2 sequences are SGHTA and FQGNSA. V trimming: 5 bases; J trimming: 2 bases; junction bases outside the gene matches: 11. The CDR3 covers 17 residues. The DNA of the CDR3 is TGTGCCAGCAGCCTCCAGACTAGCGGTGAATACACAGATACGCAGTATTTT. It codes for CASSLQTSGEYTDTQYF. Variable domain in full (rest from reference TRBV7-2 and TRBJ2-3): GAGVSQSPSNKVTEKGKDVELRCDPISGHTALYWYRQSLGQGLEFLIYFQGNSAPDKSGLPSDRFSAERTGGSVSTLTIQRTQQEDSAVYLCASSLQTSGEYTDTQYFGPGTRLTVL.

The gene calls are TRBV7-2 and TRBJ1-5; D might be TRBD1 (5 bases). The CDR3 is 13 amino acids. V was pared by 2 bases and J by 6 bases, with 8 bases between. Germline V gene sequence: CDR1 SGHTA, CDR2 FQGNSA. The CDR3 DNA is TGTGCCAGCAGCTTACGGGGGTCTCAGCCCCAGCATTTT. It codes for CASSLRGSQPQHF.

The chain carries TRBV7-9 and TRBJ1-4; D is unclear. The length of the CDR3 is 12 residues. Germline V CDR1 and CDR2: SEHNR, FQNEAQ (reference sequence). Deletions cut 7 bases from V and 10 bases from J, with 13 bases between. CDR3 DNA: TGTGCCAGCACCCCGGAGGCCATAAAACTGTTTTTT. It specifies CASTPEAIKLFF.